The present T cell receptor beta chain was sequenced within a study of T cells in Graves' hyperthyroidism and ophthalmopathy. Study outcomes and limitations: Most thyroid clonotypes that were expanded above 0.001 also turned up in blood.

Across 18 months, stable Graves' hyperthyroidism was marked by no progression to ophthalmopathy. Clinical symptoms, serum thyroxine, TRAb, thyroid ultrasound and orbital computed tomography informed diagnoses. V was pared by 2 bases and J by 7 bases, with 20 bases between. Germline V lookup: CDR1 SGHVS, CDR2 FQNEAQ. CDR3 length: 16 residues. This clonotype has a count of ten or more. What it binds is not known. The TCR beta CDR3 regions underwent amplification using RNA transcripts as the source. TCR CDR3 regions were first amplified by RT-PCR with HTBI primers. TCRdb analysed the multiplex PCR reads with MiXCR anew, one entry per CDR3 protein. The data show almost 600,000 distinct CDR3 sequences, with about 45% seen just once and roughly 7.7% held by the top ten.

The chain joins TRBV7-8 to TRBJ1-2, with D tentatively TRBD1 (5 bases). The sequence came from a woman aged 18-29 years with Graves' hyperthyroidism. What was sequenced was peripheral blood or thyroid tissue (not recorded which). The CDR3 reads CASSLTLTGTDLGYTF. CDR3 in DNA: TGTGCCAGCAGCTTAACATTGACCGGGACGGACCTTGGCTACACCTTC.